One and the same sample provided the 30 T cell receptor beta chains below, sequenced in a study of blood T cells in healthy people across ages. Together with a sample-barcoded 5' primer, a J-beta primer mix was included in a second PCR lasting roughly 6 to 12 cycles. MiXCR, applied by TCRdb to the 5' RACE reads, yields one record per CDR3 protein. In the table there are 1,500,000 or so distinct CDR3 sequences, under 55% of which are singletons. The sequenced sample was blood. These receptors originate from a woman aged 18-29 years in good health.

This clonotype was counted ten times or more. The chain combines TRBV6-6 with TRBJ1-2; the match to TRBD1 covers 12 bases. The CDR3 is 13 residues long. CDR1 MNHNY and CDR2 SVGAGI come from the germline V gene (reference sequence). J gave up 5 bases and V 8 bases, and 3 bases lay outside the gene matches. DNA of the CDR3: TGTGCCAGCCGGGACAGGGGGCTGTATGGCTACACCTTC. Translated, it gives CASRDRGLYGYTF.

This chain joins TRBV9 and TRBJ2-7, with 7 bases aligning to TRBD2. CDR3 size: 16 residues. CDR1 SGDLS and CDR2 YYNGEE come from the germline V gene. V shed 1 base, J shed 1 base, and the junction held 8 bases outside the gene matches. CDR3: CASSVRASGFSYEQYF. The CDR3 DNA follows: TGTGCCAGCAGCGTACGGGCTAGCGGATTTTCCTACGAGCAGTACTTC.

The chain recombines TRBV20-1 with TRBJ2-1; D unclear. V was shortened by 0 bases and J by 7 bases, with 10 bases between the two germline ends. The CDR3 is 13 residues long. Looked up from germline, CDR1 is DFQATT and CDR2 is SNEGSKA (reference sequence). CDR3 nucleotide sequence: TGCAGTGCTAGAGAGCCTCCCATGAATGAGCAGTTCTTC. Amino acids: CSAREPPMNEQFF.

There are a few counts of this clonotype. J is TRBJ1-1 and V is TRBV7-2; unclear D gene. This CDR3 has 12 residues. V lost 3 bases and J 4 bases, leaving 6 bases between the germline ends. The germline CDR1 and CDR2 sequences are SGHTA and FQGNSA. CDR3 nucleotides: TGTGCCAGCAGCTTGACTTCCACTGAAGCTTTCTTT. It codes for CASSLTSTEAFF. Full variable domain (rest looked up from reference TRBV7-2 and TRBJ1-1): GAGVSQSPSNKVTEKGKDVELRCDPISGHTALYWYRQSLGQGLEFLIYFQGNSAPDKSGLPSDRFSAERTGGSVSTLTIQRTQQEDSAVYLCASSLTSTEAFFGQGTRLTVV.

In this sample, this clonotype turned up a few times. The CDR3 coding sequence is TGCAGTGCTGGAAGACAACTCGAGGGCAATGAGCAGTTCTTC. Protein product: CSAGRQLEGNEQFF. This chain links TRBV20-1 with TRBJ2-1, with TRBD2 as a possible D gene (5 bases). Germline assignment: CDR1 DFQATT and CDR2 SNEGSKA (reference sequence). The CDR3 spans 14 residues. Trimming shortened V by 5 bases and J by 6 bases, and 17 bases separated the two germline ends.

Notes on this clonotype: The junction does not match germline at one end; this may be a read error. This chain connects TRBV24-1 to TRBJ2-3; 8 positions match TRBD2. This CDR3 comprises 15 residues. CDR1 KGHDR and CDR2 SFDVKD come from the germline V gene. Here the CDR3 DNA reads TGTGCCACCAGTGATAGCGGGGGCCTCACAGATACGCGGTATTTT. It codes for CATSDSGGLTDTRYF.

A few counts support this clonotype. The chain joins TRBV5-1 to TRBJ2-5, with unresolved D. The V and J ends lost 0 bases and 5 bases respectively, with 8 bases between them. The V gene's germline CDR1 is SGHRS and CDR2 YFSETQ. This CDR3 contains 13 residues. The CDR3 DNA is TGCGCCAGCAGCTTGGTGGTTGACGAGACCCAGTACTTC. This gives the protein CASSLVVDETQYF.

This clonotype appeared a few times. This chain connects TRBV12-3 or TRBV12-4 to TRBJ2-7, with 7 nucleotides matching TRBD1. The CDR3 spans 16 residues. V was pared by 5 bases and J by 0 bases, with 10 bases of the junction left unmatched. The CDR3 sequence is CASSPGSGQYSYEQYF. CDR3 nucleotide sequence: TGTGCCAGCAGTCCTGGGTCGGGACAGTACTCCTACGAGCAGTACTTC.

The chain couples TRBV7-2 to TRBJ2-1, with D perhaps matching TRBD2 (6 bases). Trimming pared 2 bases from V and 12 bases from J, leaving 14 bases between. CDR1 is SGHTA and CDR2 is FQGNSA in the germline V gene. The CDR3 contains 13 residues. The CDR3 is CASSLLGLPGQFF. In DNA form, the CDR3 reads TGTGCCAGCAGCTTACTGGGACTCCCTGGGCAGTTCTTC.

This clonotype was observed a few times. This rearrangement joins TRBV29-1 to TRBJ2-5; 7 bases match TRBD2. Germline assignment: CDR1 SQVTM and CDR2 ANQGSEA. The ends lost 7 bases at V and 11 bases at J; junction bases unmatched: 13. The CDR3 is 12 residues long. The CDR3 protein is CSAGLVYNEQYF. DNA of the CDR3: TGCAGCGCAGGACTAGTTTACAATGAGCAGTACTTC.

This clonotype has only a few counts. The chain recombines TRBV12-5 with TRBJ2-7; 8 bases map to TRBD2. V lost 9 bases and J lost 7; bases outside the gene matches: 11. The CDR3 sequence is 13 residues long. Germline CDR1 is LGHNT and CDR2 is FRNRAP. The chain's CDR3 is CASGGGSLNEQYF. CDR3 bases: TGTGCTAGCGGGGGGGGTAGTCTCAATGAGCAGTACTTC.

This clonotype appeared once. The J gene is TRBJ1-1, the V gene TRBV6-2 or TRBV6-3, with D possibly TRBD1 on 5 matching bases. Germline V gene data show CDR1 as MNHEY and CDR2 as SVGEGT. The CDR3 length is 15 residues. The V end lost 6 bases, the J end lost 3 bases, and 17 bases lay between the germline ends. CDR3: CASRFARAVYTEAFF. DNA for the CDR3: TGTGCCAGCAGGTTCGCCAGGGCGGTCTACACTGAAGCTTTCTTT.

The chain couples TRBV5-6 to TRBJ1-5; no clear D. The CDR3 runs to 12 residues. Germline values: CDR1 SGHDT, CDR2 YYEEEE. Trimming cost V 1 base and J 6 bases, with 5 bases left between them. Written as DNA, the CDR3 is TGTGCCAGCAGCTTGCAGCTTCAGCCCCAGCATTTT. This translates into CASSLQLQPQHF.

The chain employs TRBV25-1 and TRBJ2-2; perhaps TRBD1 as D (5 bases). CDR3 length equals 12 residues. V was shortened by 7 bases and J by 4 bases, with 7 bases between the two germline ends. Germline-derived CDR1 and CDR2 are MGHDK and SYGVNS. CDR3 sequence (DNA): TGTGCCAGCATGGGGCTCACCGGGGAGCTGTTTTTT. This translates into CASMGLTGELFF. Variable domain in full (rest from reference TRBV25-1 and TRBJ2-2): EADIYQTPRYLVIGTGKKITLECSQTMGHDKMYWYQQDPGMELHLIHYSYGVNSTEKGDLSSESTVSRIRTEHFPLTLESARPSHTSQYLCASMGLTGELFFGEGSRLTVL.

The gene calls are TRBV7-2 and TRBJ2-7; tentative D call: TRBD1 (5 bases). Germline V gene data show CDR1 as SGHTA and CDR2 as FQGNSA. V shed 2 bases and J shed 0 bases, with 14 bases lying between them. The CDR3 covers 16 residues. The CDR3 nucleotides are TGTGCCAGCAGCTTATATATCGTCAGGGACTCCTACGAGCAGTACTTC. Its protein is CASSLYIVRDSYEQYF.

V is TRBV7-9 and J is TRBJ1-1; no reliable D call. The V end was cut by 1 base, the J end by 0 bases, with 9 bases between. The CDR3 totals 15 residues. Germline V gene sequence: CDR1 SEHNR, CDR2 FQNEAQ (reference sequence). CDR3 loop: CASSLGVILNTEAFF. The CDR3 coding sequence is TGTGCCAGCAGCTTAGGGGTAATCCTGAACACTGAAGCTTTCTTT.

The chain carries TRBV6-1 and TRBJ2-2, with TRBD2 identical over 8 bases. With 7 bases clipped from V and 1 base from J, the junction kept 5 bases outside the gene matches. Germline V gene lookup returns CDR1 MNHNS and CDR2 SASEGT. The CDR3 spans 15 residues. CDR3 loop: CASNRSGRNTGELFF. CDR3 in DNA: TGTGCCAGCAATCGAAGCGGGAGGAACACCGGGGAGCTGTTTTTT.

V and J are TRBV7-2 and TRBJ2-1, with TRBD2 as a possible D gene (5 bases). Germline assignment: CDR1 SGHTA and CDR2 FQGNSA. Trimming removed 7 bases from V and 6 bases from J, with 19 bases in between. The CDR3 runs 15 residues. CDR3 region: CASNTPVLRGNEQFF. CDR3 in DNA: TGTGCCAGCAACACTCCGGTACTCCGGGGCAATGAGCAGTTCTTC. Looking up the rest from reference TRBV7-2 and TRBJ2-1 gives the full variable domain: GAGVSQSPSNKVTEKGKDVELRCDPISGHTALYWYRQSLGQGLEFLIYFQGNSAPDKSGLPSDRFSAERTGGSVSTLTIQRTQQEDSAVYLCASNTPVLRGNEQFFGPGTRLTVL.

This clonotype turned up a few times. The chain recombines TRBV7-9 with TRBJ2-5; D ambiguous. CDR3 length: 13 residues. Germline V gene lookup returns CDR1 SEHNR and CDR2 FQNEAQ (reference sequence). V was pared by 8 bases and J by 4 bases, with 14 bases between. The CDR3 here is CASLPMRGETQYF. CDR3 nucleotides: TGTGCCAGCCTACCAATGCGTGGAGAGACCCAGTACTTC. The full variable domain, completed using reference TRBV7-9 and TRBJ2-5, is DTGVSQNPRHKITKRGQNVTFRCDPISEHNRLYWYRQTLGQGPEFLTYFQNEAQLEKSRLLSDRFSAERPKGSFSTLEIQRTEQGDSAMYLCASLPMRGETQYFGPGTRLLVL.

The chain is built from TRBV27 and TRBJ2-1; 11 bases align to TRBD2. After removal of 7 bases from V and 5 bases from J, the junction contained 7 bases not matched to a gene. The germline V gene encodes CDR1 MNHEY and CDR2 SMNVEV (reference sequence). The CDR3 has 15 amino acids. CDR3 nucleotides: TGTGCCAGCACACCCGGGACTAGCGGCAACAATGAGCAGTTCTTC. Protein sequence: CASTPGTSGNNEQFF.

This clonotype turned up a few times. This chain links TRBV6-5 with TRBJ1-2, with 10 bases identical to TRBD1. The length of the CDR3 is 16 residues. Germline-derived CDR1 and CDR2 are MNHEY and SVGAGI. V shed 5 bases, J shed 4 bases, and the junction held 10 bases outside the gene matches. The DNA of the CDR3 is TGTGCCAGCAGTACCGGGACAGGGGTGTTTAGCTATGGCTACACCTTC. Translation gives CASSTGTGVFSYGYTF.

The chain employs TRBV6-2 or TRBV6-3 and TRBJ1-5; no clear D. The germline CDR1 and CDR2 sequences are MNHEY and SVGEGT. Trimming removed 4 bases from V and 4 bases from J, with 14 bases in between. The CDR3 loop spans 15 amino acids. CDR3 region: CASSSGALWNQPQHF. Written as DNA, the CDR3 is TGTGCCAGCAGTTCCGGAGCCCTTTGGAATCAGCCCCAGCATTTT.

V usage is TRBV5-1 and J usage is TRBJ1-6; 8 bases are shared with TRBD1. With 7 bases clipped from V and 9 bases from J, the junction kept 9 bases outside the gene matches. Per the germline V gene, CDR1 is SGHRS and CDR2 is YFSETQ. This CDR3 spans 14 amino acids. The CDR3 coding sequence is TGCGCCAGCGGCATTGGACAGGGTAGTTCACCCCTCCACTTT. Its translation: CASGIGQGSSPLHF.

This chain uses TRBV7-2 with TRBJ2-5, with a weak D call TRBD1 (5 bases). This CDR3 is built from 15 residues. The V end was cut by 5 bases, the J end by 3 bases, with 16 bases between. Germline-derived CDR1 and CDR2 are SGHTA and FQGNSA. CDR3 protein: CASSPKGQSEETQYF. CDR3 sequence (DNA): TGTGCCAGCAGCCCTAAGGGGCAGTCCGAAGAGACCCAGTACTTC.

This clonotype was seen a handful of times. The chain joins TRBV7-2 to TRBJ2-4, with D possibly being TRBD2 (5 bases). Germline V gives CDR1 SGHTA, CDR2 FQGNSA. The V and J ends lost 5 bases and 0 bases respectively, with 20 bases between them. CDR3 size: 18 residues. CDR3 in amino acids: CASSLRSGSRLAKNIQYF. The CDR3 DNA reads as TGTGCCAGCAGCCTAAGGTCGGGGTCCCGCTTAGCCAAAAACATTCAGTACTTC.

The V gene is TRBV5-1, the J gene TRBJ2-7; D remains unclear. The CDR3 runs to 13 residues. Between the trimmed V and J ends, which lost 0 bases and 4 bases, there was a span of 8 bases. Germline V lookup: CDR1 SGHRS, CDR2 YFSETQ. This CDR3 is CASSLDQLYEQYF. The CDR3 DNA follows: TGCGCCAGCAGCTTGGACCAGTTGTACGAGCAGTACTTC.

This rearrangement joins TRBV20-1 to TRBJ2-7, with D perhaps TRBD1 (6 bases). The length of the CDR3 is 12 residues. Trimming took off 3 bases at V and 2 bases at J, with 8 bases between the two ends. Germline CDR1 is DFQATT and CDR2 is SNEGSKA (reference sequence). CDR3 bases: TGCAGTGCTAGGGGACACACCTACGAGCAGTACTTC. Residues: CSARGHTYEQYF.

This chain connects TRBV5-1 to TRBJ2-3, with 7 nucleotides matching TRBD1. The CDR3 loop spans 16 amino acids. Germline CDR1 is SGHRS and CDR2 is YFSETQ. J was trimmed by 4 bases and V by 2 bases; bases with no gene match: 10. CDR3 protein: CASSFPDRASADTQYF. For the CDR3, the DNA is TGCGCCAGCAGCTTCCCTGACAGGGCGTCCGCAGATACGCAGTATTTT.

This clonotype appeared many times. The CDR3 DNA reads TGTGCCAGTTCCCCAGGGGCGGTCACTGAAGCTTTCTTT. Translation: CASSPGAVTEAFF. The V call is TRBV6-6, the J call TRBJ1-1; a weak D match, TRBD1 (6 bases). Germline lookup yields CDR1 MNHNY and CDR2 SVGAGI (reference sequence). V lost 9 bases to trimming and J lost 4 bases, with 15 bases between them. The CDR3 spans 13 residues.

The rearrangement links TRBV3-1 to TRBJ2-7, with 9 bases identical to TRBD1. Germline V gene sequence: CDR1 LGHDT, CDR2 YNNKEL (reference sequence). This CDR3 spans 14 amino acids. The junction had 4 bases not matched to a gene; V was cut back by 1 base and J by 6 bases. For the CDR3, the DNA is TGTGCCAGCAGCCAAGTTACAGGGGGCATCGAGCAGTACTTC. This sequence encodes CASSQVTGGIEQYF.